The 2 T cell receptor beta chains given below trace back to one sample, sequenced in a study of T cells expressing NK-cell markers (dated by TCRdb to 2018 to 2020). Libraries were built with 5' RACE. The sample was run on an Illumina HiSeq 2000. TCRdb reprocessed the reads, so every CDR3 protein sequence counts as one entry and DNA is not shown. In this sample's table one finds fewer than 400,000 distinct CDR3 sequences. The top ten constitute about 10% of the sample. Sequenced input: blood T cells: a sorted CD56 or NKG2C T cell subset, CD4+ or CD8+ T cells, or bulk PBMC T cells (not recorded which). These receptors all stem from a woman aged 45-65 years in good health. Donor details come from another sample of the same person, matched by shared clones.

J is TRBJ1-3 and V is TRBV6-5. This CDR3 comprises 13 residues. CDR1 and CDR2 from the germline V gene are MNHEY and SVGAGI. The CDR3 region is CASSYERGNTIYF.

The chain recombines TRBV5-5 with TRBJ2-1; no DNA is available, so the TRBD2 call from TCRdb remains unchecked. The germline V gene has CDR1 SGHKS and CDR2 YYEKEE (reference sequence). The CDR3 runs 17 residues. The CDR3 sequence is CASSWDRGPRSYNEQFF.